These T cell receptor beta chains were read from a single sample in a study of control samples from healthy donors and cancer patients. Using immunoSEQ multiplex PCR, the repertoire was profiled, and TCRdb retains in-frame clones only, with some absent. The repertoire includes about 31,000 clones, approximately 94% of them detected once, and roughly 6.7% sits in the top ten. Sequencing was done on a sample of blood. These receptors were obtained from a man aged 60 to 75 in good health. The conserved cysteine and the conserved F or W are not part of the CDR3 here.

length,J,V,CDR3
15,TRBJ2-1,TRBV5-1,ASSLEASGAYLNEQF
13,TRBJ2-1,TRBV7-9,ASRLTSGASGEQF
13,TRBJ2-3,TRBV9,ASSVFLAPTDTQY
13,TRBJ2-5,TRBV11-3,ASSLGSSVAETQY
13,TRBJ2-7,TRBV19,ASSMTSGPTYEQY
13,TRBJ1-2,TRBV9,ASSVATVPNYGYT
14,TRBJ1-1,TRBV18,ASSPGQGAMNTEAF
13,TRBJ1-5,TRBV28,AIEQVPNSNQPQH
15,TRBJ2-1,TRBV19,ASSIIGGLGGGNEQF
11,TRBJ1-6,TRBV19,ASKDRDVSPLH
11,TRBJ1-1,TRBV5-1,ASSLLVNTEAF
12,TRBJ2-7,TRBV18,ASSFGTGGYEQY
11,TRBJ1-2,TRBV12-3/TRBV12-4,ASSGTAFDGYT
11,TRBJ1-5,TRBV7-2,ASSLDRNQPQH
11,TRBJ1-5,TRBV7-2,ASSSWGGQPQH
12,TRBJ1-2,TRBV5-4,ASSEKRGDEGYT
13,TRBJ1-3,TRBV7-9,ASSLSQSSGNTIY
17,TRBJ2-3,TRBV18,ASSPLGTSGGRGTDTQY
9,TRBJ2-1,TRBV6-5,ASSYFNEQF
12,TRBJ1-2,TRBV5-1,ASSLQKGGDGYT
10,TRBJ2-5,TRBV6-5,ASRDRGETQY
11,TRBJ1-5,TRBV19,ASSSQSNQPQH
12,TRBJ2-2,TRBV5-1,ASSLAGAAGELF
11,TRBJ2-1,TRBV14,ASSLDPYNEQF
12,TRBJ1-4,TRBV4-3,ASSQTGASEKLF
11,TRBJ1-1,TRBV7-6,ASSLEVGTEAF
14,TRBJ2-5,TRBV7-9,ASSSSDPRPQETQY
14,TRBJ2-3,TRBV7-6,ASSLGASGGTDTQY
13,TRBJ1-5,TRBV19,ASSIGQTANQPQH
11,TRBJ2-7,TRBV29-1,SVEDGSRGIQY
12,TRBJ1-4,TRBV5-1,ASSSGQGNEKLF
9,TRBJ2-1,TRBV6-5,ASSRGGEQF
14,TRBJ2-1,TRBV25-1,ASSELGSGAYNEQF
14,TRBJ2-3,TRBV3-1/TRBV3-2,ASSQEVWKRTDTQY
14,TRBJ1-3,TRBV30,AWSARGGRSGNTIY
14,TRBJ2-3,TRBV7-2,ASSISGGAVTDTQY
13,TRBJ2-7,TRBV6-5,ASRELYRGQYEQY
12,TRBJ1-4,TRBV15,ATSRTLFNEKLF
13,TRBJ1-5,TRBV6-1,ASSEGQGGYQPQH
10,TRBJ1-1,TRBV6-2/TRBV6-3,ASSETRDPRC
12,TRBJ2-7,TRBV7-9,ASSRGPGDYEQY
16,TRBJ1-6,TRBV27,ASSFWGAPSSYNSPLH
13,TRBJ1-5,TRBV3-1/TRBV3-2,ASSRSGVGGQPQH
10,TRBJ2-1,TRBV7-2,ASSLDHRGEF
13,TRBJ1-1,TRBV21-1,ASSKGVRTGLGAF
15,TRBJ2-2,TRBV5-6,ASSLDPSGGSSGELF
14,TRBJ1-3,TRBV7-6,ASSLGGRGSGNTIY
11,TRBJ2-1,TRBV12-3/TRBV12-4,ASSLAPYNEQF
10,TRBJ2-3,TRBV19,ASSIGTDTQY
13,TRBJ2-1,TRBV10-3,AISESGNSYNEQF
12,TRBJ2-7,TRBV28,ASRSGGAPGEQY
14,TRBJ1-5,TRBV15,ATSPGPPMGNQPQH
14,TRBJ2-5,TRBV6-2/TRBV6-3,ASSYFGAKREETQY
14,TRBJ2-5,TRBV7-7,ASSLGGQGTGETQY